The 9 T cell receptor beta chains below were found in one sample sequenced in a study of PD-L1 blockade in urothelial cancer (dated by TCRdb to about 2017). The library was built by means of the immunoSEQ multiplex PCR assay. In TCRdb, the immuneACCESS table is reduced to in-frame sequences with V and J assigned. These tables do not hold every clone; where another copy was compared, an unresolved V gene accounts for under half, and the others remain unexplained. A total of fewer than 65,000 clones appear in this sample, about 86% of them only once. The top ten clonotypes cover 3.2% of the sample. Taken with the paper, the label for time point translates to: pretreatment peripheral blood. Sequences were derived from PBMCs, sampled around atezolizumab (anti-PD-L1) treatment. These receptors were taken from a man between 65 and 85 years old with urothelial cancer.

The chain joins TRBV7-9 to TRBJ1-2; no clear D gene. V lost 0 bases and J lost 2, with 10 bases in between. The CDR3 runs 15 residues. The germline CDR1 and CDR2 sequences are SEHNR and FQNEAQ (reference sequence). CDR3 DNA sequence: TGTGCCAGCAGCTTAGCGAATCGGGAAAACTATGGCTACACCTTC. It is translated as CASSLANRENYGYTF.

This rearrangement joins TRBV25-1 to TRBJ1-1; TRBD1 matches at 10 bases. Germline lookup yields CDR1 MGHDK and CDR2 SYGVNS. V shed 8 bases, J shed 4 bases, and the junction held 4 bases outside the gene matches. This CDR3 comprises 13 residues. As DNA, the CDR3 is TGTGCCAGCGGCCGACAGGGGGCCACTGAAGCTTTCTTT. This codes for CASGRQGATEAFF.

The chain is built from TRBV19 and TRBJ1-1; 7 positions match TRBD1. The CDR3 length is 18 residues. Germline V gives CDR1 LNHDA, CDR2 SQIVND (reference sequence). J was trimmed by 3 bases and V by 9 bases; bases with no gene match: 22. As DNA, the CDR3 is TGTGCCAGAGTTACGGAATCAATGACAGGGCGCCTCGACACTGAAGCTTTCTTT. As protein: CARVTESMTGRLDTEAFF.

J is TRBJ1-4 and V is TRBV19; the D gene is possibly TRBD1 (6 bases). V gave up 5 bases and J gave up 0 bases, with 16 bases separating them. Germline V lookup: CDR1 LNHDA, CDR2 SQIVND (reference sequence). This CDR3 comprises 17 residues. CDR3 sequence (DNA): TGTGCCAGTAGTGACGTCCGGACAGTTGCAACTAATGAAAAACTGTTTTTT. The encoded protein is CASSDVRTVATNEKLFF.

This chain connects TRBV27 to TRBJ2-7; D unclear. Germline V gives CDR1 MNHEY, CDR2 SMNVEV (reference sequence). The CDR3 length is 15 residues. Trimming took off 1 base at V and 3 bases at J, with 13 bases between the two ends. The CDR3 is CASSLLARRNYEQYF. The CDR3 bases are TGTGCCAGCAGTTTATTAGCCCGAAGAAACTACGAGCAGTACTTC.

The chain employs TRBV7-8 and TRBJ1-1; D is possibly TRBD1 (6 bases). Germline-derived CDR1 and CDR2 are SGHVS and FQNEAQ. Trimming left V 3 bases short and J 1 base short, with 15 bases between. The CDR3 extends over 16 amino acids. The DNA for the CDR3 is TGTGCCAGCAGCTTGCTATGGGGGCTTGAGAACACTGAAGCTTTCTTT. Translating it yields CASSLLWGLENTEAFF.

The chain employs TRBV4-1 and TRBJ2-5; D is possibly TRBD1 (5 bases). The germline gives CDR1 MGHRA, CDR2 YSYEKL. This CDR3 has 15 amino acids. Trimming left V 5 bases short and J 5 bases short, with 18 bases between. CDR3 sequence reads: CASSSTRVDRETQYF. The CDR3 DNA reads TGCGCCAGCAGCTCCACCAGGGTAGACCGGGAGACCCAGTACTTC.

This clone appeared a single time. This chain connects TRBV5-1 to TRBJ2-1, with a weak D call TRBD2 (6 bases). CDR3 size: 13 residues. With 5 bases removed from V and 6 bases from J, the gap between germline ends came to 12 bases. Germline V gene data show CDR1 as SGHRS and CDR2 as YFSETQ. CDR3 residues: CASRSREANEQFF. CDR3 DNA: TGCGCCAGCAGGAGTAGGGAGGCCAATGAGCAGTTCTTC.

This clone was detected only once. J is TRBJ2-1 and V is TRBV19, with D hard to call. V was cut by 8 bases and J by 8 bases, with 13 bases left in between. This CDR3 is 12 amino acids long. Germline lookup yields CDR1 LNHDA and CDR2 SQIVND (reference sequence). The CDR3 sequence is CASGGWQDEQFF. In nucleotides, the CDR3 is TGTGCCAGTGGCGGCTGGCAAGATGAGCAGTTCTTC.